This T cell receptor (beta chain) stems from a study of T cells after yellow fever vaccination. Study information: Low-cell-number fractions were prepared with SMART-Seq v4 Ultra Low Input.

The CDR3 runs to 15 residues. The V and J ends lost 5 bases and 6 bases, in that order; junction bases with no gene match: 5. CDR1 is SGHTA, CDR2 FQGTGA, per germline. There are many counts of this clonotype. TCRdb re-derived calls from the 5' RACE reads in MiXCR, one entry per CDR3 protein. The sample holds 250,000 to 400,000 distinct CDR3 sequences; approximately 4% are singletons and the top ten take approximately 19%. This rearrangement joins TRBV7-3 to TRBJ2-1; TRBD2 matches 12 bases. The TCR originated in a man aged 18 to 29 who received the YFV17D yellow fever vaccine. Sequencing used PBMCs, obtained 15 days after the yellow fever booster vaccination. The CDR3 sequence is CASSLLAGGGNEQFF. Written as DNA, the CDR3 is TGTGCCAGCAGCCTCCTAGCGGGGGGGGGCAATGAGCAGTTCTTC.